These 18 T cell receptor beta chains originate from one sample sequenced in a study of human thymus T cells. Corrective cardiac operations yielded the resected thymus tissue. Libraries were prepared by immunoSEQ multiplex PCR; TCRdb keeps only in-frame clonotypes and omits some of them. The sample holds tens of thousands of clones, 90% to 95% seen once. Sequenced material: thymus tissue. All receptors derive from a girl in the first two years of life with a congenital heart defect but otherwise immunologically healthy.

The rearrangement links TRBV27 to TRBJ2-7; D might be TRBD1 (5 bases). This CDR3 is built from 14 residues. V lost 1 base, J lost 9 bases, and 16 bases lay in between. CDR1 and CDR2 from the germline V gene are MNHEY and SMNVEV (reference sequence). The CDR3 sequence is CASSLYPQTVRQYF. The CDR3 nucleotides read TGTGCCAGCAGTTTATATCCACAGACAGTGAGGCAGTACTTC.

CDR3 in amino acids: CASSIFRAGAKEQFF. In DNA, the CDR3 is TGTGCCAGTAGTATCTTCCGAGCGGGAGCAAAGGAGCAGTTCTTC. The rearrangement joins TRBV19 to TRBJ2-1, with 8 bases identical to TRBD2. This CDR3 is 15 amino acids long. Germline loops: CDR1 LNHDA, CDR2 SQIVND (reference sequence). V lost 3 bases, J lost 10 bases, and 11 bases stayed unmatched. The full variable domain, completed using reference TRBV19 and TRBJ2-1, is DGGITQSPKYLFRKEGQNVTLSCEQNLNHDAMYWYRQDPGQGLRLIYYSQIVNDFQKGDIAEGYSVSREKKESFPLTVTSAQKNPTAFYLCASSIFRAGAKEQFFGPGTRLTVL.

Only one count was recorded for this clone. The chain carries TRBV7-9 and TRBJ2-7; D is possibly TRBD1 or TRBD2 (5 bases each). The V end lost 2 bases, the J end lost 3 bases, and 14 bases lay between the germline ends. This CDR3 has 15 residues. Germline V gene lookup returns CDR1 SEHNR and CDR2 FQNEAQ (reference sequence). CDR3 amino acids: CASSLRAGRDYEQYF. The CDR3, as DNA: TGTGCCAGCAGCTTAAGGGCGGGCAGGGACTACGAGCAGTACTTC.

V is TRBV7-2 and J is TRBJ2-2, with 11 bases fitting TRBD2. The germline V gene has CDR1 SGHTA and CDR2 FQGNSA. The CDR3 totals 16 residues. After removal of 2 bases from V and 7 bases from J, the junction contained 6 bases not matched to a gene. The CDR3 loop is CASSLKLAGVGGELFF. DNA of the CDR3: TGTGCCAGCAGCTTAAAACTAGCGGGAGTGGGCGGGGAGCTGTTTTTT.

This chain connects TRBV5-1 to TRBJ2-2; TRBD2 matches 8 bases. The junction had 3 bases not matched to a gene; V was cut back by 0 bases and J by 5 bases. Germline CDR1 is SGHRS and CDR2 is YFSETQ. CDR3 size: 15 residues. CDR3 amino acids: CASSLEASGTGELFF. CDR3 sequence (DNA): TGCGCCAGCAGCTTGGAAGCTAGCGGGACCGGGGAGCTGTTTTTT. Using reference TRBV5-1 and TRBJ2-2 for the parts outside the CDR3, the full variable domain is KAGVTQTPRYLIKTRGQQVTLSCSPISGHRSVSWYQQTPGQGLQFLFEYFSETQRNKGNFPGRFSGRQFSNSRSEMNVSTLELGDSALYLCASSLEASGTGELFFGEGSRLTVL.

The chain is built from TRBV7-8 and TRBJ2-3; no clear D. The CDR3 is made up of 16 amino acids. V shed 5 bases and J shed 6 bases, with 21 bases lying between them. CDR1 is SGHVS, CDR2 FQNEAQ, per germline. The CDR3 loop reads CASSPRARKLRDTQYF. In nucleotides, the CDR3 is TGTGCCAGCAGCCCACGGGCTAGAAAGCTCCGGGATACGCAGTATTTT.

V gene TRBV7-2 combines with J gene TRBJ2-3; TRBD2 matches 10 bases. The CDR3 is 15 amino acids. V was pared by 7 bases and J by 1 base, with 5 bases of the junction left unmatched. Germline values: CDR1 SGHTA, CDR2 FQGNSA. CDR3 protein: CASKVSGRGTDTQYF. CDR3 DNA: TGTGCCAGCAAGGTCAGCGGGAGGGGCACAGATACGCAGTATTTT.

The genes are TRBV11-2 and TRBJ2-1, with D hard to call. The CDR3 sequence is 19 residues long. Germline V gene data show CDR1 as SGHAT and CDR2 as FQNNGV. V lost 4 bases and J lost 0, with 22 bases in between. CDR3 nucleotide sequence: TGTGCCAGCAGCTCCTACCTCGGGCCACAGAGGAGCTCCTACAATGAGCAGTTCTTC. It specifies CASSSYLGPQRSSYNEQFF. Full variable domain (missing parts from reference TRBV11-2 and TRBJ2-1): EAGVAQSPRYKIIEKRQSVAFWCNPISGHATLYWYQQILGQGPKLLIQFQNNGVVDDSQLPKDRFSAERLKGVDSTLKIQPAKLEDSAVYLCASSSYLGPQRSSYNEQFFGPGTRLTVL.

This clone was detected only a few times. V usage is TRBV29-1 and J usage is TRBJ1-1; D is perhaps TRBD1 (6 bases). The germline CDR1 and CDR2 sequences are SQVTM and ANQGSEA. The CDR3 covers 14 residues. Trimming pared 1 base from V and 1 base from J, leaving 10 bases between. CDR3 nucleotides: TGCAGCGTTGAAGTCGGGGGGGCGAACACTGAAGCTTTCTTT. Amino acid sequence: CSVEVGGANTEAFF. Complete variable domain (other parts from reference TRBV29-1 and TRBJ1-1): SAVISQKPSRDICQRGTSLTIQCQVDSQVTMMFWYRQQPGQSLTLIATANQGSEATYESGFVIDKFPISRPNLTFSTLTVSNMSPEDSSIYLCSVEVGGANTEAFFGQGTRLTVV.

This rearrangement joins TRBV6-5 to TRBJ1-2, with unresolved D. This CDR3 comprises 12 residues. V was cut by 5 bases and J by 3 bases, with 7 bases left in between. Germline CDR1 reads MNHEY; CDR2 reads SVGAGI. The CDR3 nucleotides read TGTGCCAGCAGTCGGGCAGACTATGGCTACACCTTC. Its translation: CASSRADYGYTF.

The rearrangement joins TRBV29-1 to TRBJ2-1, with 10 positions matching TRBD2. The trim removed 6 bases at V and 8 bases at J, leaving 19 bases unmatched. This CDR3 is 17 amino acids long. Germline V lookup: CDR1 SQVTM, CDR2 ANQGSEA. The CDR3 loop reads CSVARLTVRLAGDEQFF. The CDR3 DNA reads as TGCAGCGTCGCACGCCTCACCGTGCGGCTAGCGGGAGATGAGCAGTTCTTC.

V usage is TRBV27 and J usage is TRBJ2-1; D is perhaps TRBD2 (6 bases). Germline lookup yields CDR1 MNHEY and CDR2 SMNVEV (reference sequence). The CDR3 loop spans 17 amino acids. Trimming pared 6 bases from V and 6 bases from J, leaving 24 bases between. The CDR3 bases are TGTGCCAGCAGCCCTGAACTACTAGCTGGGAGGTGCAATGAGCAGTTCTTC. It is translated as CASSPELLAGRCNEQFF.

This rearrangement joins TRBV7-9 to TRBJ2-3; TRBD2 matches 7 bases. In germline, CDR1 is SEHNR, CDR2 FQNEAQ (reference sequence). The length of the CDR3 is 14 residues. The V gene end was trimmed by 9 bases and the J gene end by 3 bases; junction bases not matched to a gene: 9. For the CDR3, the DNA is TGTGCCAGGGGAGGGCCCCCCGAGACAGATACGCAGTATTTT. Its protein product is CARGGPPETDTQYF.

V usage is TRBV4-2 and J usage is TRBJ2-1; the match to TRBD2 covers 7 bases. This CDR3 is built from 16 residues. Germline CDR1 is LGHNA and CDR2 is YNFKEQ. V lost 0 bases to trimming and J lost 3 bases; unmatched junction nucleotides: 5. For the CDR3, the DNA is TGTGCCAGCAGCCAAGACGAGCGGGATGTCTACAATGAGCAGTTCTTC. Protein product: CASSQDERDVYNEQFF.

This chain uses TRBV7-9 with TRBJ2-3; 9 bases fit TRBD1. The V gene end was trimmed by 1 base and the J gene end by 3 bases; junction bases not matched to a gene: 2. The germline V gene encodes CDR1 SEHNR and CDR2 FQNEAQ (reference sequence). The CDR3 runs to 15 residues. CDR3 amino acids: CASSLGGQGTDTQYF. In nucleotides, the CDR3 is TGTGCCAGCAGCTTAGGGGGACAGGGAACAGATACGCAGTATTTT.

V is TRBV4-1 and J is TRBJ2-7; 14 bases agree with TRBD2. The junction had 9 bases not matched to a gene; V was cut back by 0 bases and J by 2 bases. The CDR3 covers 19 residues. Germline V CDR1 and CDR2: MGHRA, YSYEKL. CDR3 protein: CASSQEEGLAGARPYEQYF. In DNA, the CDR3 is TGCGCCAGCAGCCAAGAGGAGGGACTAGCGGGAGCGCGCCCCTACGAGCAGTACTTC.

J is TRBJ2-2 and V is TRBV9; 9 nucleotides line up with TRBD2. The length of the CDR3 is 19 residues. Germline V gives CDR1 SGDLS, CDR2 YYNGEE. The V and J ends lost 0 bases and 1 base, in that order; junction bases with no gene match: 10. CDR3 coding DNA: TGTGCCAGCAGCGTAGCATCAGCGGGAGGCCCACTGAACACCGGGGAGCTGTTTTTT. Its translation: CASSVASAGGPLNTGELFF.

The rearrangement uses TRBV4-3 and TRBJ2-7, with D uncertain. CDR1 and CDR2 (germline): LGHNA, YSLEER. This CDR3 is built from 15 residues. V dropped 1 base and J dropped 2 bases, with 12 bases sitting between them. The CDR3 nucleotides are TGCGCCAGCAGCCAAGGGGAACTCCCTCCCTACGAGCAGTACTTC. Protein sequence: CASSQGELPPYEQYF.